Reported below is one T cell receptor beta chain. Its antigen is unknown. J lost 5 bases, V lost 4 bases, and 0 bases had no gene match. CDR1 SGHTA and CDR2 FQGNSA come from the germline V gene. The CDR3 is 13 amino acids. The isolated RNA, all of it, was reverse transcribed, so expressed TCRB transcripts were what got sequenced. Profiling relied on immunoSEQ multiplex PCR, and the TCRdb table lists in-frame clones only, not all of them. Here the sample spans over 25,000 clones, roughly three fifths being singletons. Sorting of CD4+ naive, central memory, regulatory and stem cell-like memory cells was performed via CD45RO/CCR7/CD25/CD127/CD95/CD27. This specimen belongs to a study of beta chain features in type 1 diabetes. Study-wide findings and caveats: Among patients with Type 1 diabetes, TCRB CDR3s were moderately but significantly shorter in every one of the four CD4+ subsets.

The sequencing input was Tregs from blood. The clonotype was recovered from a woman aged 18-30 years with type 1 diabetes. This chain links TRBV7-2 with TRBJ1-5, with 9 bases lining up with TRBD1. As DNA, the CDR3 is TGTGCCAGCAGCTGGGACAGGGATCAGCCCCAGCATTTT. Its translation is CASSWDRDQPQHF.